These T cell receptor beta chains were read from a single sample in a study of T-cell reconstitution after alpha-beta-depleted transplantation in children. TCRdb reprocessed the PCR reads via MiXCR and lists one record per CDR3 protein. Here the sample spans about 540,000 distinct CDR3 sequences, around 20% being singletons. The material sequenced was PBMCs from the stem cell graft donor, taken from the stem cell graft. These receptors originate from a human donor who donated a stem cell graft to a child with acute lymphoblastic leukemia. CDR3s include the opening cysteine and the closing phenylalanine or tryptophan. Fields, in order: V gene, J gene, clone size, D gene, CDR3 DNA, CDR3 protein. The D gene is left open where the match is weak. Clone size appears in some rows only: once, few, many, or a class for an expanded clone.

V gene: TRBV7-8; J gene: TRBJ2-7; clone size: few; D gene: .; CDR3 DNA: TGTGCCAGCAGCCTAAGGGGGAGGCCCTACGAGCAGTACTTC; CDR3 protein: CASSLRGRPYEQYF
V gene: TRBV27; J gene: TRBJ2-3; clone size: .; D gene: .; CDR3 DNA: TGTGCCAGCAGTTTACGGTGGCTAGCAACAGATACGCAGTATTTT; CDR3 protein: CASSLRWLATDTQYF
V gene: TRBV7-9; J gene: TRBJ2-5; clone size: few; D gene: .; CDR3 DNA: TGTGCCAGCACACCCGGAGAGACCCAGTACTTC; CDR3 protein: CASTPGETQYF
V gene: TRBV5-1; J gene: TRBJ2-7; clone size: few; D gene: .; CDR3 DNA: TGCGCCAGCAGCCGGGACGGTGGGCAAAGCTACGAGCAGTACTTC; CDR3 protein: CASSRDGGQSYEQYF
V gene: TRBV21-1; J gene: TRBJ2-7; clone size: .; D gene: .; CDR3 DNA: TGTGCCAGCAGTGCCCTCAACGGGTGCGACGAGCAGTACTTC; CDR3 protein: CASSALNGCDEQYF
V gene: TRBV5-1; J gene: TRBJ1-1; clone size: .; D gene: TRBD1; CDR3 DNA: TGCGCCAGCAGCCCGCGGACAGGGGACACTGAAGCTTTCTTT; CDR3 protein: CASSPRTGDTEAFF
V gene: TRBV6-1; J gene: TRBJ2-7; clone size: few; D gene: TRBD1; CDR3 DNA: TGTGCCAGCAGTCCCCGGGACAGGTCTCTCGACGAGCAGTACTTC; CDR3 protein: CASSPRDRSLDEQYF
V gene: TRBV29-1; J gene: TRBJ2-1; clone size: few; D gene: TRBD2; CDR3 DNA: TGCAGCGTTCTAGCGGGAGTGGGGAATGAGCAGTTCTTC; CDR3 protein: CSVLAGVGNEQFF
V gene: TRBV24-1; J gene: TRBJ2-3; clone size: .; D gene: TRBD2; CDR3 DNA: TGTGCCACCAGTGATCCTAGCGGGAGCCCCCCAGATACGCAGTATTTT; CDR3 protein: CATSDPSGSPPDTQYF
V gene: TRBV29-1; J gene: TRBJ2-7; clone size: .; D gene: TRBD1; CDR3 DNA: TGCAGCGTGGTGGACAGGAGCGAGCAGTACTTC; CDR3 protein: CSVVDRSEQYF
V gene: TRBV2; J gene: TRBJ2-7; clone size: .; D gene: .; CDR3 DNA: TGTGCCAGCAATGGCAGACGCTCCTACGAGCAGTACTTC; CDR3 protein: CASNGRRSYEQYF
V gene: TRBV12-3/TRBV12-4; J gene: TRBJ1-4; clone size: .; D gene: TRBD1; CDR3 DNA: TGTGCCAGCAGGTCAGGGGGAGAGGAAAAACTGTTTTTT; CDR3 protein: CASRSGGEEKLFF
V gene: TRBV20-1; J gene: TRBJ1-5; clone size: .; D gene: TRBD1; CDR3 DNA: TGCAGTGCTCTCCCCCTCCCGGGACAGGGTGATCAGCCCCAGCATTTT; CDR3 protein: CSALPLPGQGDQPQHF
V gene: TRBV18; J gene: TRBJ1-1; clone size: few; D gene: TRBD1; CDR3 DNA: TGTGCCAGCTCATCCTCCCGGGGACAGGGGAGGACTGAAGCTTTCTTT; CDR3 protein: CASSSSRGQGRTEAFF
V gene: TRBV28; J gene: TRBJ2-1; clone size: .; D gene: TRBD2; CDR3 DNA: TGTGCCAGCAGCCCCATCCTAGCGGTCTCCTACAATGAGCAGTTCTTC; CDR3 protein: CASSPILAVSYNEQFF
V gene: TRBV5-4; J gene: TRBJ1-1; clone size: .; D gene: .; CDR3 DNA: TGTGCCAGCAGCTTGGGAATAGCACAGAACACTGAAGCTTTCTTT; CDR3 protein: CASSLGIAQNTEAFF
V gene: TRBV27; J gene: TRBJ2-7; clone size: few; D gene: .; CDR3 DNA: TGTGCCAGCAGGCCCGCGCTACGGTCCGAGCAGTACTTC; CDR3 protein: CASRPALRSEQYF
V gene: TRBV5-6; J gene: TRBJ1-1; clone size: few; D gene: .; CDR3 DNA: TGTGCCAGCAGCTTGGTGGGGGAGACTGAAGCTTTCTTT; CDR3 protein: CASSLVGETEAFF
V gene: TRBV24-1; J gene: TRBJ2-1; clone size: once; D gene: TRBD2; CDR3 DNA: TGTGCCACCAGTGATTCCCGGACTAGGGGTATGGAGCAGTTCTTC; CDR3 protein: CATSDSRTRGMEQFF
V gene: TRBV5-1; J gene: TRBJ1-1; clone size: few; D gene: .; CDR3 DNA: TGCGCCAGCAGCCCCGGAGACCAGGGTTGGGCTTTCTTT; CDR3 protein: CASSPGDQGWAFF
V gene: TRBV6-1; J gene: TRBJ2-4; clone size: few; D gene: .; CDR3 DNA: TGTGCCAGCAGTGAAGGAGGGGGACCCATTCAGTACTTC; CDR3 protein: CASSEGGGPIQYF
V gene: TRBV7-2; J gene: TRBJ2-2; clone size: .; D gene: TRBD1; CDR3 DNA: TGTGCCAGCACCGACAGGGGGCCAGGGGAGCTGTTTTTT; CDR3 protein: CASTDRGPGELFF
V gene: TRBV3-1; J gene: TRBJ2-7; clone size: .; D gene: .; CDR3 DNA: TGTACCAGCTGTACAGTTTACGAGCAGTACTTC; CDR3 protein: CTSCTVYEQYF
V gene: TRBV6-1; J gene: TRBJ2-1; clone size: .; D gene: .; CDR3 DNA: TGTGCCAGCAGCCGCCAGACAGAATACAATGAGCAGTTCTTC; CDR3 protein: CASSRQTEYNEQFF
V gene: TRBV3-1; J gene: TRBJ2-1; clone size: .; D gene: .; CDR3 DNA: TGTGCCAGCAGCCCCTATCTTTACAATGAGCAGTTCTTC; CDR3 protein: CASSPYLYNEQFF
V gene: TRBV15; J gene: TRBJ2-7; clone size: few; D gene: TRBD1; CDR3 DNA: TGTGCCACCAGCAGGACAGGGGGCCCTTTCCACGAGCAGTACTTC; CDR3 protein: CATSRTGGPFHEQYF
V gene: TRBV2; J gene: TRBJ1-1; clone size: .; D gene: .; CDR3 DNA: TGTGCCACCCCACGGGGTGCTGAAGCTTTCTTT; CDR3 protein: CATPRGAEAFF
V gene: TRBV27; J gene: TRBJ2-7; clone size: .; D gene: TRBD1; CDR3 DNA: TGTGCCAGCAGTTTAACAGGGGCGACCTACGAGCAGTACTTC; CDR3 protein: CASSLTGATYEQYF
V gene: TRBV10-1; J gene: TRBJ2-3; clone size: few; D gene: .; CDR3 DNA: TGCGCCAGCAGTGAGTCGACGACAGCCTGGGATACGCAGTATTTT; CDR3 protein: CASSESTTAWDTQYF